Below, 28 T cell receptor beta chains from the same sample are listed, as sequenced in a study of blood T cell repertoires in COVID-19. Only in-frame clones appear in the TCRdb table, and some are missing; sequencing was by immunoSEQ multiplex PCR. The sample comprises 100,000 or so clones, 85% of which are singletons, and 1.5% to 2% rests with the top ten. Sequencing used peripheral blood. The receptors here all came from a woman between 65 and 79 years old with active or convalescent COVID-19.

This clone was observed a few times. The V call is TRBV28, the J call TRBJ1-5; D possibly corresponds to TRBD1 (5 bases). V was shortened by 7 bases and J by 5 bases, with 12 bases between the two germline ends. The length of the CDR3 is 13 residues. Per germline, CDR1 MDHEN and CDR2 SYDVKM. This CDR3 reads CASIGGADQPQHF. CDR3 coding DNA: TGTGCCAGCATCGGAGGGGCCGATCAGCCCCAGCATTTT.

The chain combines TRBV6-5 with TRBJ1-5; D gene ambiguous. This CDR3 contains 14 residues. The ends were cut back, 0 bases at V and 5 bases at J, with 8 bases in the middle. The germline gives CDR1 MNHEY, CDR2 SVGAGI. CDR3 region: CASSYSSRYQPQHF. CDR3 bases: TGTGCCAGCAGTTACTCGAGCCGCTATCAGCCCCAGCATTTT.

This clone was observed a handful of times. The chain recombines TRBV21-1 with TRBJ2-7; TRBD1 is taken as the D call from the table, unchecked against the DNA. TRBV21-1 is a recognized pseudogene. The CDR3 runs 15 residues. CDR3 DNA: TGTGCCAGCAGCCTACAACCCAGGGGGTCCTACGAGCAGTACTTC. The encoded protein is CASSLQPRGSYEQYF.

V is TRBV5-1 and J is TRBJ2-7; 9 positions agree with TRBD1. V trimming: 4 bases; J trimming: 3 bases; junction bases outside the gene matches: 5. Germline-derived CDR1 and CDR2 are SGHRS and YFSETQ. This CDR3 is 14 amino acids long. CDR3 nucleotide sequence: TGCGCCAGCAGCCTGGGACAGGGCCACTACGAGCAGTACTTC. Encoded protein: CASSLGQGHYEQYF.

The CDR3: CAWSPGVGAEAFF. CDR3 in DNA: TGTGCCTGGAGTCCGGGGGTAGGGGCTGAAGCTTTCTTT. The chain has TRBV30 and TRBJ1-1; perhaps TRBD1 as D (5 bases). V shed 2 bases and J shed 6 bases, with 13 bases lying between them. From germline, CDR1 is GTSNPN and CDR2 SVGIG (reference sequence). There are 13 residues in the CDR3.

The chain has TRBV27 and TRBJ1-2, with 7 nucleotides matching TRBD1. The CDR3 length is 14 residues. Germline lookup yields CDR1 MNHEY and CDR2 SMNVEV (reference sequence). V shed 6 bases, J shed 2 bases, and the junction held 6 bases outside the gene matches. CDR3 in DNA: TGTGCCAGCAGAGAGGGACAGAAGAACTATGGCTACACCTTC. It encodes CASREGQKNYGYTF.

The chain has TRBV18 and TRBJ1-1, with TRBD1 matching 7 bases. The CDR3 is made up of 14 amino acids. Germline-derived CDR1 and CDR2 are KGHSH and LQKENI. V gave up 8 bases and J gave up 5 bases; unmatched junction bases: 11. The CDR3 spells CASATGMTETEAFF. The CDR3 nucleotides read TGTGCCAGCGCGACAGGGATGACGGAGACTGAAGCTTTCTTT. The variable domain in full, with the rest retrieved from reference TRBV18 and TRBJ1-1, is NAGVMQNPRHLVRRRGQEARLRCSPMKGHSHVYWYRQLPEEGLKFMVYLQKENIIDESGMPKERFSAEFPKEGPSILRIQQVVRGDSAAYFCASATGMTETEAFFGQGTRLTVV.

This chain uses TRBV10-1 with TRBJ2-7; 10 bases line up with TRBD1. The length of the CDR3 is 19 residues. V was pared by 4 bases and J by 6 bases, with 21 bases of the junction left unmatched. Germline V CDR1 and CDR2: WNHNN, SYGVQD (reference sequence). The CDR3 DNA reads TGCGCCAGCAGTGGATCGGGACAGGGGAAGGTCTGCCCCCACTGCGAGCAGTACTTC. Translated: CASSGSGQGKVCPHCEQYF.

This clone came up once. This chain connects TRBV18 to TRBJ2-1; 11 nucleotides align to TRBD2. With V trimmed by 6 bases and J by 4 bases, 5 bases remained unmatched. CDR1 and CDR2 from the germline V gene are KGHSH and LQKENI. The CDR3 spans 15 residues. CDR3 residues: CASSSGTSGYNEQFF. In DNA form, the CDR3 reads TGTGCCAGCTCTAGTGGGACTAGCGGATACAATGAGCAGTTCTTC.

This clone was detected once. The rearrangement uses TRBV12-5 and TRBJ1-2, with 8 positions matching TRBD1. V lost 1 base and J lost 3; bases outside the gene matches: 10. Germline CDR1 and CDR2: LGHNT and FRNRAP. The CDR3 has 17 residues. CDR3 region: CASGLALQGEEYYGYTF. The DNA for the CDR3 is TGTGCTAGTGGTTTGGCCCTACAGGGGGAAGAGTACTATGGCTACACCTTC.

This chain uses TRBV2 with TRBJ1-6; D is undetermined. The CDR3 totals 13 residues. V was cut by 9 bases and J by 2 bases, with 8 bases left in between. Germline lookup yields CDR1 SNHLY and CDR2 FYNNEI. The CDR3 protein is CASRQAYNSPLHF. The CDR3 nucleotides are TGTGCCAGTCGTCAGGCCTATAATTCACCCCTCCACTTT.

The V and J genes are TRBV28 and TRBJ2-7; 7 nucleotides agree with TRBD2. Trimming at V came to 3 bases and at J to 4 bases, leaving 15 bases not matched to a gene. CDR3 size: 17 residues. The V gene's germline CDR1 is MDHEN and CDR2 SYDVKM. CDR3 sequence (DNA): TGTGCCAGCAGTTTCGAGGCGGGGGTCCCCCAGAAATACGAGCAGTACTTC. The encoded protein is CASSFEAGVPQKYEQYF.

V usage is TRBV13 and J usage is TRBJ1-3; D is uncertain. The ends were cut back, 5 bases at V and 0 bases at J, with 17 bases in the middle. The germline CDR1 and CDR2 sequences are PRHDT and FYEKMQ (reference sequence). The CDR3 runs to 17 residues. Here the CDR3 reads CASSTRHLESSGNTIYF. The CDR3 nucleotides read TGTGCCAGCAGCACGCGTCATCTGGAGAGCTCTGGAAACACCATATATTTT.

V usage is TRBV11-2 and J usage is TRBJ2-3, with TRBD2 matching 9 bases. The germline gives CDR1 SGHAT, CDR2 FQNNGV. This CDR3 region has 14 residues. Trimming at V came to 4 bases and at J to 8 bases, leaving 7 bases not matched to a gene. CDR3 amino acids: CASSSPSLAGTQYF. The CDR3 bases are TGTGCCAGCAGCTCCCCCTCACTAGCGGGTACGCAGTATTTT.

The rearrangement uses TRBV30 and TRBJ2-7, with 8 positions matching TRBD1. The J segment lost 3 bases and the V segment lost 0 bases, leaving 10 bases of the junction unmatched. The CDR3 runs to 16 residues. Germline lookup yields CDR1 GTSNPN and CDR2 SVGIG (reference sequence). In DNA, the CDR3 is TGTGCCTGGAGTGTAGGACAGGGAACCCCGTACTACGAGCAGTACTTC. Amino acids: CAWSVGQGTPYYEQYF.

This sequence joins TRBV14 and TRBJ1-1; 7 bases map to TRBD1. CDR3 size: 14 residues. Losses at the gene ends were 1 base for V and 6 bases for J; bases not matched to a gene: 5. Germline lookup yields CDR1 SGHDN and CDR2 FVKESK. CDR3 sequence: CASSQGGTGAEAFF. The CDR3 coding sequence is TGTGCCAGCAGCCAAGGAGGAACAGGGGCTGAAGCTTTCTTT.

CDR3 sequence: CASSSLLAGDNSEQFF. As DNA, the CDR3 is TGTGCCAGCAGCTCCTTACTAGCGGGAGACAATAGTGAGCAGTTCTTC. The rearrangement joins TRBV28 to TRBJ2-1; 11 positions match TRBD2. Germline-derived CDR1 and CDR2 are MDHEN and SYDVKM. The CDR3 is made up of 16 amino acids. Trimming cost V 6 bases and J 9 bases; bases outside gene matches: 13.

The chain employs TRBV9 and TRBJ2-1; 10 positions match TRBD1. The CDR3 contains 17 residues. The J segment lost 1 base and the V segment lost 5 bases, leaving 9 bases of the junction unmatched. Germline lookup yields CDR1 SGDLS and CDR2 YYNGEE. The CDR3 nucleotides read TGTGCCAGCAGTCGTGGGTGGGACAGGGGTTCCTACAATGAGCAGTTCTTC. Amino acid sequence: CASSRGWDRGSYNEQFF.

This clone showed up just once. J is TRBJ2-7 and V is TRBV6-2 or TRBV6-3; 11 bases map to TRBD2. Germline assignment: CDR1 MNHEY and CDR2 SVGEGT. This CDR3 is built from 15 residues. V dropped 4 bases and J dropped 2; count of bases not matched to a gene: 4. The CDR3 bases are TGTGCCAGCAGTTTAGCGGGGGGGCACACCTACGAGCAGTACTTC. It is translated as CASSLAGGHTYEQYF.

The gene calls are TRBV7-3 and TRBJ1-3; TRBD1 aligns across 7 bases. The CDR3 spans 16 residues. V gave up 4 bases and J gave up 0 bases; unmatched junction bases: 6. CDR1 is SGHTA and CDR2 is FQGTGA in the germline V gene. The CDR3 DNA follows: TGTGCCAGCAGCTCCGGACAGGAGGGCTCTGGAAACACCATATATTTT. It codes for CASSSGQEGSGNTIYF. The full variable domain, its missing parts supplied by reference TRBV7-3 and TRBJ1-3, is GAGVSQTPSNKVTEKGKYVELRCDPISGHTALYWYRQSLGQGPEFLIYFQGTGAADDSGLPNDRFFAVRPEGSVSTLKIQRTERGDSAVYLCASSSGQEGSGNTIYFGEGSWLTVV.

This chain uses TRBV7-2 with TRBJ1-1, with D uncertain. The CDR3 totals 14 residues. The germline gives CDR1 SGHTA, CDR2 FQGNSA. The V end was cut by 3 bases, the J end by 4 bases, with 12 bases between. CDR3 bases: TGTGCCAGCAGCTTCGACATTACCCTCACTGAAGCTTTCTTT. Amino acid sequence: CASSFDITLTEAFF.

This clone has more than one count but fewer than ten. This chain joins TRBV19 and TRBJ1-5, with D possibly being TRBD1 (6 bases). The germline V and J ends were trimmed by 3 bases and 3 bases, with 15 bases remaining between them. This CDR3 region has 16 residues. Looked up from germline, CDR1 is LNHDA and CDR2 is SQIVND (reference sequence). The CDR3: CASSIKRTALNQPQHF. DNA of the CDR3: TGTGCCAGTAGTATTAAGAGGACAGCCCTCAATCAGCCCCAGCATTTT.

This clone has a single count. The chain joins TRBV11-2 to TRBJ1-4; possible D gene TRBD1, 6 bases. Germline CDR1 SGHAT, CDR2 FQNNGV. The CDR3 sequence is 15 residues long. Trimming left V 4 bases short and J 4 bases short, with 13 bases between. CDR3 amino acids: CASSWVYRDNEKLFF. The CDR3 nucleotides read TGTGCCAGCAGCTGGGTTTACAGGGATAATGAAAAACTGTTTTTT.

The chain recombines TRBV6-2 or TRBV6-3 with TRBJ2-7; 8 nucleotides align to TRBD1. Germline assignment: CDR1 MNHEY and CDR2 SVGEGT. This CDR3 is built from 15 residues. The V gene end was trimmed by 0 bases and the J gene end by 0 bases; junction bases not matched to a gene: 1. The CDR3 coding sequence is TGTGCCAGCAGTTACTCGACAGGGGCCTCCTACGAGCAGTACTTC. Translated, it gives CASSYSTGASYEQYF.

The chain joins TRBV7-3 to TRBJ1-6; D ambiguous. CDR3 length: 13 amino acids. Germline lookup yields CDR1 SGHTA and CDR2 FQGTGA. Trimming cost V 1 base and J 8 bases, with 6 bases left between them. The CDR3 here is CASSLKPYSPLHF. CDR3 in DNA: TGTGCCAGCAGCTTAAAGCCGTATTCACCCCTCCACTTT.

The chain's CDR3 is CASSSGAQGWEKLFF. CDR3 coding DNA: TGTGCCAGTAGTAGTGGTGCGCAGGGGTGGGAAAAACTGTTTTTT. The chain joins TRBV19 to TRBJ1-4, with TRBD1 as a possible D gene (6 bases). Germline V gives CDR1 LNHDA, CDR2 SQIVND (reference sequence). The CDR3 runs 15 residues. Trimming removed 4 bases at V and 8 bases at J, with 17 bases between.

This chain joins TRBV7-2 and TRBJ1-6; TRBD1 might be the D (5 bases). V was trimmed by 2 bases and J by 7 bases, leaving 18 bases between them. Looked up from germline, CDR1 is SGHTA and CDR2 is FQGNSA. The CDR3 is 17 residues long. The CDR3 protein is CASSLTQVGGGNSPLHF. CDR3 sequence (DNA): TGTGCCAGCAGCTTAACTCAGGTTGGGGGAGGCAATTCACCCCTCCACTTT.

This chain links TRBV19 with TRBJ1-1, with D uncertain. The germline gives CDR1 LNHDA, CDR2 SQIVND (reference sequence). Trimming removed 7 bases at V and 0 bases at J, with 9 bases between. This CDR3 has 13 residues. CDR3 protein: CASKNSLNTEAFF. For the CDR3, the DNA is TGTGCCAGTAAGAACAGCTTGAACACTGAAGCTTTCTTT.